This T cell receptor (beta chain) came from a study of T-cell memory formation after mild COVID-19. Findings and caveats of the study: Memory from before infection featured some responding clones, which suggests cross-reactive memory joined. Contracting CD4+ clones lay largely in CM and EM, with CD8+ ones residing in EMRA.

Barcoded TCR alpha and TCR beta cDNA libraries with UMIs came from 5'RACE using constant-segment primers. A single record per CDR3 protein comes from TCRdb applying MiXCR to the 5' RACE reads. The table shows about 470,000 distinct CDR3 sequences, with more than 20% occurring only once. With 11 bases removed from V and 4 bases from J, the gap between germline ends came to 17 bases. There are 13 residues in the CDR3. Germline assignment: CDR1 SNHLY and CDR2 FYNNEI. Remarks on this clonotype: Its specificity is unknown.

Sequenced sample: PBMCs or a T cell subset sorted from them (not recorded which). The rearrangement uses TRBV2 and TRBJ1-1; D might be TRBD1 (6 bases). The sequence was collected from an adult woman who had mild COVID-19 (a few samples of this study predate the infection). Cell type and time point are not known. CDR3 in amino acids: CAGTQGHSTEAFF. CDR3 coding DNA: TGTGCCGGAACACAGGGACATAGCACTGAAGCTTTCTTT. Using reference TRBV2 and TRBJ1-1 for the parts outside the CDR3, the full variable domain is EPEVTQTPSHQVTQMGQEVILRCVPISNHLYFYWYRQILGQKVEFLVSFYNNEISEKSEIFDDQFSVERPDGSNFTLKIRSTKLEDSAMYFCAGTQGHSTEAFFGQGTRLTVV.